The clone carrying this T cell receptor beta chain was seen ten or more times. The CDR3 has 16 residues. Looked up from germline, CDR1 is PRHDT and CDR2 is FYEKMQ (reference sequence). The trim removed 1 base at V and 5 bases at J, leaving 10 bases unmatched. Starting from genomic DNA, TCR beta CDR3 was amplified through two-round multiplex PCR. Gene-specific TRBV and TRBJ primers were used in PCR round one. Universal primers were what the second PCR round relied on. TCRdb passed the multiplex PCR reads through MiXCR, listing each CDR3 protein once. The repertoire holds 30,000 to 35,000 distinct CDR3 sequences, with around 30% as singletons. The data originate from a study of prognosis after radiotherapy for stage I lung cancer. About the research overall: Deemed medically inoperable were all patients with non-small cell lung cancer.

Two sampling time points were used, and six milliliters of peripheral blood were drawn at each. V is TRBV13 and J is TRBJ2-5; 7 bases align to TRBD2. This receptor was obtained from a donor older than 45 with non-small cell lung cancer. Sample: PBMCs, taken before or after stereotactic body radiation therapy (not recorded which). CDR3 coding DNA: TGTGCCAGCAGCTTAGTGGCGGGAGAGGGTGTCGAGACCCAGTACTTC. Its translation: CASSLVAGEGVETQYF. The full variable domain, its missing parts supplied by reference TRBV13 and TRBJ2-5, is AAGVIQSPRHLIKEKRETATLKCYPIPRHDTVYWYQQGPGQDPQFLISFYEKMQSDKGSIPDRFSAQQFSDYHSELNMSSLELGDSALYFCASSLVAGEGVETQYFGPGTRLLVL.